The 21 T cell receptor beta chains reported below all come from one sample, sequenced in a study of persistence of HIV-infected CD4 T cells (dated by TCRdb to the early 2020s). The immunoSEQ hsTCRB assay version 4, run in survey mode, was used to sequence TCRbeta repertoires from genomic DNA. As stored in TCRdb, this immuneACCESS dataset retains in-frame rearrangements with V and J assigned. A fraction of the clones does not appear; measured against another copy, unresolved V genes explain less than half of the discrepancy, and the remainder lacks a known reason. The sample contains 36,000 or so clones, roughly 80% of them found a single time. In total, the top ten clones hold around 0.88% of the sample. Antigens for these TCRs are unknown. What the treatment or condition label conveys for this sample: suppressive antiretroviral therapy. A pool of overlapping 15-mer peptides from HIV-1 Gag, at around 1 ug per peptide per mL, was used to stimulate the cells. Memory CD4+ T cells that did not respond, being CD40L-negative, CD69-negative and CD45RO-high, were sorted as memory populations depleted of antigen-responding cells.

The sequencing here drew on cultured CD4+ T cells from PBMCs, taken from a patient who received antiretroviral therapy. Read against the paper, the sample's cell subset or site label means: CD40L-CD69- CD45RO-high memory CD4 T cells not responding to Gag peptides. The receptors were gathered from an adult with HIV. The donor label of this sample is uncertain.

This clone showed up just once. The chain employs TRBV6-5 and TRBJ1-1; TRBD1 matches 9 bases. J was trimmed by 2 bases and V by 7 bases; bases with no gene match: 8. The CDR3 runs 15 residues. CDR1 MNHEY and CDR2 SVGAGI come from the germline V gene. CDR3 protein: CASNRGRWGNTEAFF. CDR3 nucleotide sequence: TGTGCCAGCAACAGGGGGCGATGGGGAAACACTGAAGCTTTCTTT.

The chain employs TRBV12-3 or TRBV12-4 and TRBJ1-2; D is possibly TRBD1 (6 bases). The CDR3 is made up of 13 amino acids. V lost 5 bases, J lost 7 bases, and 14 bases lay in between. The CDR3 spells CASSPNGQSGYTF. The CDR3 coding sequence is TGTGCCAGCAGTCCAAACGGACAGAGTGGCTACACCTTC.

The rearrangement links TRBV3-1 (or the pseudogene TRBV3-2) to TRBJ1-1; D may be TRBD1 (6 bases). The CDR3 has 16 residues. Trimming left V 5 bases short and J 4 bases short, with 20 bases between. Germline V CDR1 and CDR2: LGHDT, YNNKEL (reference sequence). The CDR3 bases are TGTGCCAGCAGCAACCGAAGGGGGGTACTCGGCACTGAAGCTTTCTTT. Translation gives CASSNRRGVLGTEAFF.

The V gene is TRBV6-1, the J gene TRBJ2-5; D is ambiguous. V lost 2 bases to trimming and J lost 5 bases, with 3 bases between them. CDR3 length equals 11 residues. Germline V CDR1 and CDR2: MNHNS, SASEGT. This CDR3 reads CASSEMETQYF. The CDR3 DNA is TGTGCCAGCAGTGAAATGGAGACCCAGTACTTC.

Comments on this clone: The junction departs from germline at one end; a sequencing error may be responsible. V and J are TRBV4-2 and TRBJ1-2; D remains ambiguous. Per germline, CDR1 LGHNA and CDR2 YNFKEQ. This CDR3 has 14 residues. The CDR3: CASSQEGTSVRPSF. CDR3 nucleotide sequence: TGTGCCAGCAGCCAAGAGGGAACAAGTGTCAGGCCCTCCTTC.

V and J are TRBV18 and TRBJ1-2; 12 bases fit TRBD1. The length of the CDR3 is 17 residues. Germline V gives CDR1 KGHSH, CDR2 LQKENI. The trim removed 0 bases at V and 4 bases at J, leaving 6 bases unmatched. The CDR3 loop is CASSPPGQGARGYGYTF. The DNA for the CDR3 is TGTGCCAGCTCACCACCGGGACAGGGGGCGCGGGGCTATGGCTACACCTTC.

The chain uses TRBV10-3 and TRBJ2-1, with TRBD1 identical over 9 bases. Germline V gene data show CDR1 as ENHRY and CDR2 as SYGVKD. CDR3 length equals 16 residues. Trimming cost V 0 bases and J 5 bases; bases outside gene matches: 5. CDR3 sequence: CAISESGQGGHNEQFF. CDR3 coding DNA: TGTGCCATCAGTGAGTCGGGACAGGGTGGCCACAATGAGCAGTTCTTC.

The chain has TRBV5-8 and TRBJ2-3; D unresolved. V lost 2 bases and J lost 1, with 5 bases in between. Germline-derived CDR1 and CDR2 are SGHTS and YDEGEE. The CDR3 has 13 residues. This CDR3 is CASSLIGTDTQYF. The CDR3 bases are TGTGCCAGCAGCTTAATCGGCACAGATACGCAGTATTTT.

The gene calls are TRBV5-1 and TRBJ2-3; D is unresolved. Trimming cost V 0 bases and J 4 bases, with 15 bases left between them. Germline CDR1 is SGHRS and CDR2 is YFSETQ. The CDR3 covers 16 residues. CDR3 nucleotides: TGCGCCAGCAGCTTGGAGGGCACCTTTTGGGCAGATACGCAGTATTTT. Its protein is CASSLEGTFWADTQYF.

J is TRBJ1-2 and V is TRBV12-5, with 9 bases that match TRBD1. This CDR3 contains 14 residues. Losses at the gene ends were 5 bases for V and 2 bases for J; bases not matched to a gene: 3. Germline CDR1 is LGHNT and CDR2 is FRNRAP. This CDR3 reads CASGRDRANYGYTF. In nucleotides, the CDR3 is TGTGCTAGTGGTAGGGACAGGGCAAACTATGGCTACACCTTC.

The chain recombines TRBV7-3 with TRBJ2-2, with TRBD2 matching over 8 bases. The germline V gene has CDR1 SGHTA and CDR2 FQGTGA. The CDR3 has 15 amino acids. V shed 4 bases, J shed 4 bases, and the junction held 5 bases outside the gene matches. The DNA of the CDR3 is TGTGCCAGCAGCTCGAGCGGGGGAGTCACCGGGGAGCTGTTTTTT. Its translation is CASSSSGGVTGELFF.

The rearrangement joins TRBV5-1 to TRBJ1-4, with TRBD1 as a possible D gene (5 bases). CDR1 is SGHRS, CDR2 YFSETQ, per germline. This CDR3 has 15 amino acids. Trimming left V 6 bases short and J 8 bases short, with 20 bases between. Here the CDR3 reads CASTPGGGGKEKLFF. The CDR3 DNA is TGCGCCAGCACCCCCGGGGGGGGTGGGAAAGAAAAACTGTTTTTT.

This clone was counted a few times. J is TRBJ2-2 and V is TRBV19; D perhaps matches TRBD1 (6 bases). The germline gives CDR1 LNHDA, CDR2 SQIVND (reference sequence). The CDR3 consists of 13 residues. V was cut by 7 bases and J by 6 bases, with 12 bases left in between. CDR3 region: CASTGAGAGELFF. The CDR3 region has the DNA TGTGCCAGTACAGGGGCGGGCGCCGGGGAGCTGTTTTTT.

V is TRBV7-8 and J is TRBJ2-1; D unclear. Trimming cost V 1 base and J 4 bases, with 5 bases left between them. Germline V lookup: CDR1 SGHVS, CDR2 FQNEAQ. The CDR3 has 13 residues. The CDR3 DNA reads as TGTGCCAGCAGCTTAGTTATGTACAATGAGCAGTTCTTC. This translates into CASSLVMYNEQFF. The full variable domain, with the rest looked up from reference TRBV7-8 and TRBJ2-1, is GAGVSQSPRYKVAKRGQDVALRCDPISGHVSLFWYQQALGQGPEFLTYFQNEAQLDKSGLPSDRFFAERPEGSVSTLKIQRTQQEDSAVYLCASSLVMYNEQFFGPGTRLTVL.

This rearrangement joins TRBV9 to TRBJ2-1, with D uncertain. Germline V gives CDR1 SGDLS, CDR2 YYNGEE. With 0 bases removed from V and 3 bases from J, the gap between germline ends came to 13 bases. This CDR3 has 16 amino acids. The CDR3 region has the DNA TGTGCCAGCAGCGTAGATCCGGGCTTTTACTACAATGAGCAGTTCTTC. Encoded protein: CASSVDPGFYYNEQFF.

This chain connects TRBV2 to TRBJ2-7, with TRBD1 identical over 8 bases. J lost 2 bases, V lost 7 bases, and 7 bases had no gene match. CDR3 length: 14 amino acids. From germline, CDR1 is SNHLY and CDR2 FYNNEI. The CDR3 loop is CASKTGTGAYEQYF. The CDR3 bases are TGTGCCAGCAAAACCGGGACAGGAGCCTACGAGCAGTACTTC.

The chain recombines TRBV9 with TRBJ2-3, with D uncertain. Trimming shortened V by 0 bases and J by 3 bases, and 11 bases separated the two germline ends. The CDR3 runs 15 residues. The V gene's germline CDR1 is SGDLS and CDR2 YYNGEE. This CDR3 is CASSVGVGPTDTQYF. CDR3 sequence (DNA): TGTGCCAGCAGCGTAGGTGTCGGGCCGACAGATACGCAGTATTTT. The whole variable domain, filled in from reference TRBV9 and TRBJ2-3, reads DSGVTQTPKHLITATGQRVTLRCSPRSGDLSVYWYQQSLDQGLQFLIQYYNGEERAKGNILERFSAQQFPDLHSELNLSSLELGDSALYFCASSVGVGPTDTQYFGPGTRLTVL.

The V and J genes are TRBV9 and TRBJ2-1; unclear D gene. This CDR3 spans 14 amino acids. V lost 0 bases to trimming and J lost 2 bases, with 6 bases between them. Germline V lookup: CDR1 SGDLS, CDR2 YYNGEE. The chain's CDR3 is CASSVAATYNEQFF. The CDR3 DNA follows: TGTGCCAGCAGCGTAGCCGCAACCTACAATGAGCAGTTCTTC.

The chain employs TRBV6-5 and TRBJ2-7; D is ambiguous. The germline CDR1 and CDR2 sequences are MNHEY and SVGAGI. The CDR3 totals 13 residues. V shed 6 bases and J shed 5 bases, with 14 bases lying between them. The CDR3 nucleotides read TGTGCCAGCAGGAGGTTGTTTTCGGACGAGCAGTACTTC. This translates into CASRRLFSDEQYF.

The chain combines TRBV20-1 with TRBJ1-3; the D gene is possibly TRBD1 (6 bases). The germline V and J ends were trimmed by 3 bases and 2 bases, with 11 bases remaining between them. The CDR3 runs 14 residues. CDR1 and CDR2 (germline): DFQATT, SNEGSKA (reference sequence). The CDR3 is CSASRQAAGNTIYF. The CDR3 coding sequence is TGCAGTGCTAGTAGACAGGCCGCTGGAAACACCATATATTTT.

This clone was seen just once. In DNA form, the CDR3 reads TGTGCCAGCAGTCTTGACAGGGGCTGGGATACGCAGTATTTT. Encoded protein: CASSLDRGWDTQYF. The chain joins TRBV27 to TRBJ2-3; 8 bases align to TRBD1. The CDR3 is made up of 14 amino acids. V dropped 5 bases and J dropped 6; count of bases not matched to a gene: 7. CDR1 and CDR2 (germline): MNHEY, SMNVEV (reference sequence).